This TCR beta chain derives from a study of cytomegalovirus exposure and HLA in healthy donors. Points on this clone: The antigen remains undetermined.

Each donor was healthy, and each was a bone marrow donor. Nominal health characterized the donors when sampled, though unrecorded immune exposures were likely. General observations from the study: Clonal expansion, a later analysis showed, was greater in HLA-associated TCR beta chains than in equally common others. In all likelihood, a cluster of highly shared sequence variants was a sequencing artifact.

The V gene lost 2 bases and the J gene lost 3 bases, with 23 bases spanning the gap. Germline V gives CDR1 MNHNS, CDR2 SASEGT. This CDR3 is 19 amino acids long. 60 Vbeta and 13 Jbeta primers were used in PCR. The method was immunoSEQ multiplex PCR; TCRdb's version includes in-frame clones alone and lacks a portion of them. Its listing shows roughly 120,000 clones. J is TRBJ1-5 and V is TRBV6-1; TRBD1 might be the D (6 bases). The TCR sequence derives from a man aged 18 to 30 in good health and CMV-seronegative. The sample taken for sequencing was PBMCs. CDR3 coding DNA: TGTGCCAGCAGTGAAAGGCTGAGGACAGCTAAACTTTACAATCAGCCCCAGCATTTT. This sequence encodes CASSERLRTAKLYNQPQHF.